Listed below are T cell receptor beta chains from one sample, sequenced in a study of shared clonotypes between healthy human individuals. Clones were sequenced by immunoSEQ multiplex PCR, and TCRdb holds only the in-frame ones, with some missing. The data show 100,000 to 120,000 clones, around 66% seen once. The sample comprised memory CD8+ T cells sorted from blood. The receptors were gathered from a woman aged 25 to 39 in good health. The CDR3 runs from the conserved cysteine through the conserved F or W. The D gene is left open where the match is weak. Size tells how often a clone was seen (once, few, many) or the class of an expanded clone, and some rows leave it out.

j_call clone_size cdr3_length d_call v_call cdr3_aa cdr3_nt
TRBJ2-7 many 16 TRBD2 TRBV29-1 CSVEDLGRAGSNEQYF TGCAGCGTTGAAGATCTCGGGAGGGCCGGGTCTAACGAGCAGTACTTC
TRBJ2-7 - 16 - TRBV4-1 CASSQDPYGGTYEQYF TGCGCCAGCAGCCAAGATCCGTATGGAGGGACCTACGAGCAGTACTTC
TRBJ2-7 once 12 - TRBV7-6 CASSLAVYEQYF TGTGCCAGCAGCTTAGCGGTATACGAGCAGTACTTC
TRBJ2-3 few 13 - TRBV29-1 CSVTPGQADTQYF TGCAGCGTTACCCCCGGGCAAGCAGATACGCAGTATTTT
TRBJ2-3 few 15 - TRBV9 CASSVGVDSTDTQYF TGTGCCAGCAGCGTAGGGGTCGATAGCACAGATACGCAGTATTTT
TRBJ1-5 few 16 - TRBV16 CASSHRGNRESQPQHF TGTGCCAGCAGCCATAGGGGAAACAGGGAAAGTCAGCCCCAGCATTTT
TRBJ1-1 - 18 TRBD1 TRBV2 CASSGPYDRVSLNTEAFF TGTGCCAGCAGCGGCCCCTACGACAGGGTATCATTGAACACTGAAGCTTTCTTT
TRBJ2-7 - 16 TRBD2 TRBV13 CASSLGLSGRADEQYF TGTGCCAGCAGCTTAGGCCTGAGCGGGAGGGCCGACGAGCAGTACTTC
TRBJ2-1 many 17 TRBD2 TRBV4-1 CASSQVLAGGPRDEQFF TGCGCCAGCAGCCAAGTACTAGCGGGAGGCCCGCGCGATGAGCAGTTCTTC
TRBJ2-5 - 15 - TRBV7-2 CASSLGAYMGETQYF TGTGCCAGCAGCTTAGGGGCCTACATGGGTGAGACCCAGTACTTC
TRBJ1-4 - 17 TRBD1 TRBV7-9 CASSWGPGGATNEKLFF TGTGCCAGCAGCTGGGGGCCAGGGGGGGCAACTAATGAAAAACTGTTTTTT
TRBJ1-1 few 13 - TRBV9 CASSEFEYTEAFF TGTGCCAGCAGCGAGTTTGAGTACACTGAAGCTTTCTTT
TRBJ1-2 - 14 - TRBV29-1 CSVEEGAREGGYTF TGCAGCGTTGAAGAGGGGGCAAGGGAGGGAGGCTACACCTTC
TRBJ2-5 - 16 TRBD2 TRBV19 CASSNRLDSGEETQYF TGTGCCAGTAGTAATAGACTGGATAGCGGGGAAGAGACCCAGTACTTC
TRBJ2-7 few 16 TRBD2 TRBV6-1 CASSESLAGGTYEQYF TGTGCCAGCAGCGAATCCCTAGCGGGAGGTACCTACGAGCAGTACTTC
TRBJ2-7 - 14 - TRBV2 CASSSGRNSYEQYF TGTGCCAGCTCTTCTGGACGGAACTCCTACGAGCAGTACTTC
TRBJ2-7 few 13 - TRBV7-8 CASSPRISYEQYF TGTGCCAGCAGCCCCCGCATTTCCTACGAGCAGTACTTC
TRBJ2-3 few 14 - TRBV6-1 CASSSSGSPDTQYF TGTGCCAGCAGTTCTAGTGGAAGCCCAGATACGCAGTATTTT
TRBJ2-5 - 13 - TRBV15 CATRIITQETQYF TGTGCCACCAGAATAATAACTCAAGAGACCCAGTACTTC
TRBJ1-1 - 14 - TRBV27 CASSSGLRNTEAFF TGTGCCAGCAGTTCGGGACTCCGGAACACTGAAGCTTTCTTT
TRBJ2-1 - 14 - TRBV19 CASSIPGVGCEQFF TGTGCCAGTAGTATTCCGGGGGTGGGCTGCGAGCAGTTCTTC
TRBJ2-2 - 18 - TRBV5-6 CASRTSAEFWLLPGELFF TGTGCCAGCAGAACATCGGCCGAATTTTGGTTGTTGCCCGGGGAGCTGTTTTTT
TRBJ2-7 - 13 - TRBV27 CANSTRSPYEQYF TGTGCCAACTCGACTAGATCCCCCTACGAGCAGTACTTC
TRBJ1-2 - 16 - TRBV5-4 CASSPSLGGGKFGYTF TGTGCCAGCAGCCCTAGTCTTGGGGGGGGCAAGTTCGGCTACACCTTC
TRBJ2-1 - 14 - TRBV6-5 CASERLDGYHEQFF TGTGCCTCAGAGAGGCTAGATGGGTACCATGAGCAGTTCTTC
TRBJ2-6 few 15 - TRBV6-1 CASSARSSGANVLTF TGTGCCAGCAGTGCCCGGAGCTCTGGGGCCAACGTCCTGACTTTC
TRBJ2-7 - 11 - TRBV10-2 CASSEGYEQYF TGCGCCAGCAGTGAGGGGTACGAGCAGTACTTC